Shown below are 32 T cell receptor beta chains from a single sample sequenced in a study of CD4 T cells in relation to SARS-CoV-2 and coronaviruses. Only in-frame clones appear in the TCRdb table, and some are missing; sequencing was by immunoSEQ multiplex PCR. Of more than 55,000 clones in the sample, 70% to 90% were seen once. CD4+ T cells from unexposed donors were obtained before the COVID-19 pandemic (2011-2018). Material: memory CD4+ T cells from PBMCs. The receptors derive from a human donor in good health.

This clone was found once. CDR3 protein: CASSYPPQGDLQPQHF. DNA for the CDR3: TGTGCCAGCAGTTACCCCCCGCAGGGGGATCTTCAGCCCCAGCATTTT. The V gene is TRBV6-5, the J gene TRBJ1-5; 7 bases match TRBD1. Germline V gives CDR1 MNHEY, CDR2 SVGAGI. V was pared by 2 bases and J by 6 bases, with 10 bases of the junction left unmatched. CDR3 size: 16 residues.

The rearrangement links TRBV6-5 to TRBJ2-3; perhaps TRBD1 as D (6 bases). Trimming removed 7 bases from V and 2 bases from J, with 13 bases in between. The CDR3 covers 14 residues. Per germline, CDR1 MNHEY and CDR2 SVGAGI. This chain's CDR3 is CASNKDSLTDTQYF. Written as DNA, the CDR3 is TGTGCCAGCAACAAGGACAGCCTCACAGATACGCAGTATTTT.

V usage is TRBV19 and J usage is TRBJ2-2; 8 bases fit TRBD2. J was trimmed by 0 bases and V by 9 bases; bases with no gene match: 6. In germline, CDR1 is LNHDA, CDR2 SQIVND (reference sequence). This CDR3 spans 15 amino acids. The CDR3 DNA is TGTGCCAGCCGGAGCGGGAGTGCGAACACCGGGGAGCTGTTTTTT. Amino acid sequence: CASRSGSANTGELFF.

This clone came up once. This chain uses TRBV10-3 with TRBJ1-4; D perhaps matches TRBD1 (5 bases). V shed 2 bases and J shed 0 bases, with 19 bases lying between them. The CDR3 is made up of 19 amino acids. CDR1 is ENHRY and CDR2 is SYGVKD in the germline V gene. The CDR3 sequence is CAISEAQPQGLSTNEKLFF. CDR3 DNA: TGTGCCATCAGTGAGGCCCAGCCCCAGGGCCTTTCAACTAATGAAAAACTGTTTTTT.

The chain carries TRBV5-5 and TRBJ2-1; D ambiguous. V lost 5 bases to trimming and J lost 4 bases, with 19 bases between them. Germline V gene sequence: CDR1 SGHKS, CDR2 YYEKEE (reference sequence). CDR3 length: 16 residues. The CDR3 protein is CASRPTVDLGYNEQFF. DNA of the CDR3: TGTGCCAGCAGGCCTACGGTCGACTTGGGTTACAATGAGCAGTTCTTC.

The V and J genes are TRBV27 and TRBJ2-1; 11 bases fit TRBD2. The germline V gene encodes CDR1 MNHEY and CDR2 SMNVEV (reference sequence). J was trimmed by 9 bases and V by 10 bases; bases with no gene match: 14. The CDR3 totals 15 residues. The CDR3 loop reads CATTTSGRGSGEQFF. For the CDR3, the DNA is TGTGCCACCACAACTAGCGGGAGAGGCTCGGGTGAGCAGTTCTTC.

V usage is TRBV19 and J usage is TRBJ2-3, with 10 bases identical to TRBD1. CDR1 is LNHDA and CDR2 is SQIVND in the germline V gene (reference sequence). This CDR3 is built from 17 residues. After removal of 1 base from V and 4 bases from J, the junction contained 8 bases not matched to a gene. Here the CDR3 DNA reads TGTGCCAGTAGTATAGCCCCCGGGACAGGGGCAGCAGATACGCAGTATTTT. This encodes CASSIAPGTGAADTQYF.

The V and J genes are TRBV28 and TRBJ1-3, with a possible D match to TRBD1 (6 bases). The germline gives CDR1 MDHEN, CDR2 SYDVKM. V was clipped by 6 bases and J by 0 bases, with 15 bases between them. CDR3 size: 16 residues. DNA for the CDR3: TGTGCCAGCAGCCCTCGGGGGCTGAGCTCTGGAAACACCATATATTTT. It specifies CASSPRGLSSGNTIYF.

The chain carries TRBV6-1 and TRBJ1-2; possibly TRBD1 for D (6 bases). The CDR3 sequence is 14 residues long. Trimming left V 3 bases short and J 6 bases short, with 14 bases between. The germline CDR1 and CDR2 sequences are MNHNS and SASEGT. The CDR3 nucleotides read TGTGCCAGCAGTGACGCGGGCAGGGGCCATGGCTACACCTTC. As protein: CASSDAGRGHGYTF.

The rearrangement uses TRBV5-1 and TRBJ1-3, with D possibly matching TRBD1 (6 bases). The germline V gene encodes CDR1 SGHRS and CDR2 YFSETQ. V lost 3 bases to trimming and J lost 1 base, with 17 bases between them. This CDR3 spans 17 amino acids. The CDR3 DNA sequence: TGCGCCAGCAGCTCCACGACAGGTCGTAGTTCTGGAAACACCATATATTTT. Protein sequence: CASSSTTGRSSGNTIYF.

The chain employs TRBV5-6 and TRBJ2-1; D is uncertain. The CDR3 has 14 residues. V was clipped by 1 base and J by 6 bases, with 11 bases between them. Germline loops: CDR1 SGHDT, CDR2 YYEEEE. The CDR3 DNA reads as TGTGCCAGCAGCTTGATTCGTCCGGGCAATGAGCAGTTCTTC. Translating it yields CASSLIRPGNEQFF. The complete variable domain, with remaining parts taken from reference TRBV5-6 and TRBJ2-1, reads DAGVTQSPTHLIKTRGQQVTLRCSPKSGHDTVSWYQQALGQGPQFIFQYYEEEERQRGNFPDRFSGHQFPNYSSELNVNALLLGDSALYLCASSLIRPGNEQFFGPGTRLTVL.

The DNA for the CDR3 is TGTGCCAGCTCTGGCCAGGGGGCGCTTTACGAGCAGTACTTC. Its protein is CASSGQGALYEQYF. The chain carries TRBV28 and TRBJ2-7; TRBD1 agrees at 8 bases. The V and J ends lost 8 bases and 4 bases, in that order; junction bases with no gene match: 10. The CDR3 spans 14 residues. Per the germline V gene, CDR1 is MDHEN and CDR2 is SYDVKM.

The CDR3 nucleotides read TGTGCCAGCAGTGAAAGTTGGGGGCTAGGACCCGCAATCAAAAACATTCAGTACTTC. Translating it yields CASSESWGLGPAIKNIQYF. V usage is TRBV2 and J usage is TRBJ2-4; tentatively, D is TRBD1 (6 bases). V dropped 2 bases and J dropped 3 bases, with 23 bases sitting between them. CDR3 length equals 19 residues. Germline values: CDR1 SNHLY, CDR2 FYNNEI.

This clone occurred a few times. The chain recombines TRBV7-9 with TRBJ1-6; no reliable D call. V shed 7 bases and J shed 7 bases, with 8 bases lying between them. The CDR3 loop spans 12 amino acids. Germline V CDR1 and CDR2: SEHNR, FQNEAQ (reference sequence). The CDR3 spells CASNIGNSPLHF. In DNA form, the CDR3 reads TGTGCCAGCAACATCGGGAATTCACCCCTCCACTTT.

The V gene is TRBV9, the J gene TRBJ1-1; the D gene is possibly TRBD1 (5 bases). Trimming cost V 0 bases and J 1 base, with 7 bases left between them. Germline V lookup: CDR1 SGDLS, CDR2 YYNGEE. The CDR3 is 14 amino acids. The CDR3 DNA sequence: TGTGCCAGCAGCGTAGAGGGGAGGAACACTGAAGCTTTCTTT. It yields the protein CASSVEGRNTEAFF.

The CDR3 nucleotides read TGTGCCAGCAGCCTAACGGGGGGGGCCTTCCAAGATACGCAGTATTTT. Translated, it gives CASSLTGGAFQDTQYF. V gene TRBV4-2 combines with J gene TRBJ2-3; 8 nucleotides agree with TRBD2. The CDR3 length is 16 residues. Trimming at V came to 4 bases and at J to 5 bases, leaving 11 bases not matched to a gene. The germline V gene has CDR1 LGHNA and CDR2 YNFKEQ.

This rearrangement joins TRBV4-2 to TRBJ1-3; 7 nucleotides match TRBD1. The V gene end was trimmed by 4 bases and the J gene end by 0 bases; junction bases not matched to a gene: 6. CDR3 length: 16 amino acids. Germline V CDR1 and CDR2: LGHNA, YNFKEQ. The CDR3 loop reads CASSPGDSYSGNTIYF. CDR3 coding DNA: TGTGCCAGCAGCCCAGGGGACAGCTACTCTGGAAACACCATATATTTT.

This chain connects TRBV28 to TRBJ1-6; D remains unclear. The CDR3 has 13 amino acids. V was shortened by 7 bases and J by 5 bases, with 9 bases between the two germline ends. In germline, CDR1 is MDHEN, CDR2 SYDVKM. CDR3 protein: CASKLTDNSPLHF. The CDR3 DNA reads TGTGCCAGCAAACTTACCGATAATTCACCCCTCCACTTT.

CDR3 bases: TGCGCCAGCAGTCAATGGCAGCGTAGCAATCAGCCCCAGCATTTT. Protein product: CASSQWQRSNQPQHF. The chain uses TRBV23-1 and TRBJ1-5; D gene uncertain. TRBV23-1 is known as an ORF, though its function is uncertain. This CDR3 spans 15 amino acids. Trimming stripped 1 base from V and 0 bases from J, with 7 bases between.

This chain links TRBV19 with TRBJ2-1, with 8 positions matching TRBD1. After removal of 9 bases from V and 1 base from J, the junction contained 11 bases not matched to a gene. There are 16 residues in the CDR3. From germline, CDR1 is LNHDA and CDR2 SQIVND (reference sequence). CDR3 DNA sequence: TGTGCCAGCCTCCCCCCAGGACAGGGATCCTACAATGAGCAGTTCTTC. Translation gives CASLPPGQGSYNEQFF.

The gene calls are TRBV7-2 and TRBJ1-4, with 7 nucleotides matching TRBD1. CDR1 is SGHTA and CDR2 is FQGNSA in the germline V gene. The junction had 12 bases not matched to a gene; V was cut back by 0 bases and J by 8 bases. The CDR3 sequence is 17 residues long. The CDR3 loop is CASSLAGRGATGEKLFF. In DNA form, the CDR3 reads TGTGCCAGCAGCTTAGCGGGCAGGGGGGCCACGGGGGAAAAACTGTTTTTT.

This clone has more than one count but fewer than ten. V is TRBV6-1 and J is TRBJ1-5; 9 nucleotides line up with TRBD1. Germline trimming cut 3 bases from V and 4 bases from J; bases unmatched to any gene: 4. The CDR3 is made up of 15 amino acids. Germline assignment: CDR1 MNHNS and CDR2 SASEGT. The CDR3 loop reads CASSEGQGGNQPQHF. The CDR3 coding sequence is TGTGCCAGCAGTGAGGGACAGGGTGGGAATCAGCCCCAGCATTTT.

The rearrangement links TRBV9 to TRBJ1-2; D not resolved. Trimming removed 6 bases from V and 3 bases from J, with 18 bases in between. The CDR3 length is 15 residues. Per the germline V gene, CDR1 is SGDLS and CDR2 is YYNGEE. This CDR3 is CASNPLWGKDYGYTF. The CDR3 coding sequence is TGTGCCAGCAACCCTCTGTGGGGAAAGGACTATGGCTACACCTTC.

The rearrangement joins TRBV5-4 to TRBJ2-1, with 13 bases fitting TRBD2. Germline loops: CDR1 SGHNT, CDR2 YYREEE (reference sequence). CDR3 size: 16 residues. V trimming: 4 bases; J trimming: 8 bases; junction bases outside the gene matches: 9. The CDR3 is CASSPPGTSGIDEQFF. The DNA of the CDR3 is TGTGCCAGCAGCCCCCCCGGGACTAGCGGGATCGATGAGCAGTTCTTC.

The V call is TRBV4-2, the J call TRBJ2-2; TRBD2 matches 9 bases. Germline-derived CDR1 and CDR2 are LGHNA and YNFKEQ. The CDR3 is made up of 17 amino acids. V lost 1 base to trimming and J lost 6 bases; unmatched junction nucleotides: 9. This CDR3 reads CASSQGRGGRGSGELFF. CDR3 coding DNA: TGTGCCAGCAGCCAAGGGAGGGGCGGGAGGGGATCCGGGGAGCTGTTTTTT.

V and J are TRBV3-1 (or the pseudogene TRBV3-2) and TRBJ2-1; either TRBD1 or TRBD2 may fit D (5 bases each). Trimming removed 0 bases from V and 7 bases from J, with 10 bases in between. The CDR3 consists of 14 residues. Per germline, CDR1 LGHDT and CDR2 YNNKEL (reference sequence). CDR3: CASSQDPGSNEQFF. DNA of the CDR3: TGTGCCAGCAGCCAAGATCCAGGGAGTAATGAGCAGTTCTTC.

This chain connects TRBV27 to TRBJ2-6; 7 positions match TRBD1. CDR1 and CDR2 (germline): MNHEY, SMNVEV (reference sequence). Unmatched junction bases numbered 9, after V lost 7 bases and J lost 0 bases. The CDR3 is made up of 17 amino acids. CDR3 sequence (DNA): TGTGCCAGCACCCTATTCGGGACAGCCTCTGGGGCCAACGTCCTGACTTTC. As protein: CASTLFGTASGANVLTF.

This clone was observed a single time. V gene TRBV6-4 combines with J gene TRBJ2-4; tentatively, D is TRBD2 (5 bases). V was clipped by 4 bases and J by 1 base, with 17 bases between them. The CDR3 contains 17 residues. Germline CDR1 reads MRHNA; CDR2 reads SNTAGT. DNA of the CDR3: TGTGCCAGCAGTGGAGCGGCAAGCAGAGGGGCCAAAAACATTCAGTACTTC. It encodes CASSGAASRGAKNIQYF.

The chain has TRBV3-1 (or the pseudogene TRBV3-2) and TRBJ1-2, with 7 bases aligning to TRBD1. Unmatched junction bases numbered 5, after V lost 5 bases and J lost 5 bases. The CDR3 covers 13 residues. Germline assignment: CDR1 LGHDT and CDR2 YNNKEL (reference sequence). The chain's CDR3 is CASSSGGLYGYTF. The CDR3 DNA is TGTGCCAGCAGCTCAGGGGGATTGTATGGCTACACCTTC.

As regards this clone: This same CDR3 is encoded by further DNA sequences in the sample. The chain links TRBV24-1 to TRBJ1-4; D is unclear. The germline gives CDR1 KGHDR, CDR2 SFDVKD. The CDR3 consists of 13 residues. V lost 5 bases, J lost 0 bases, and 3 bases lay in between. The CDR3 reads CATSGSTNEKLFF. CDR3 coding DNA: TGTGCCACCAGTGGTTCAACTAATGAAAAACTGTTTTTT.

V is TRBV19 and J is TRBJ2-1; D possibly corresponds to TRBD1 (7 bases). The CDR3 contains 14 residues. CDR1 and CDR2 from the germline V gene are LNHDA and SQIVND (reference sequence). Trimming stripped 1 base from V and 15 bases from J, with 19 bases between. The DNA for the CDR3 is TGTGCCAGTAGTATAGGGTATTTGCGGGACAGTGTGTTCTTC. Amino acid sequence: CASSIGYLRDSVFF.

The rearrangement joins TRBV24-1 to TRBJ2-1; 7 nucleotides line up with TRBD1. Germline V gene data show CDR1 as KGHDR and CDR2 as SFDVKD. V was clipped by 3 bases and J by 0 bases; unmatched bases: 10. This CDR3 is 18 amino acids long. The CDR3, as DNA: TGTGCCACCAGTGATCCAAGCGTCAGGGGGAGCTCCTACAATGAGCAGTTCTTC. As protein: CATSDPSVRGSSYNEQFF.